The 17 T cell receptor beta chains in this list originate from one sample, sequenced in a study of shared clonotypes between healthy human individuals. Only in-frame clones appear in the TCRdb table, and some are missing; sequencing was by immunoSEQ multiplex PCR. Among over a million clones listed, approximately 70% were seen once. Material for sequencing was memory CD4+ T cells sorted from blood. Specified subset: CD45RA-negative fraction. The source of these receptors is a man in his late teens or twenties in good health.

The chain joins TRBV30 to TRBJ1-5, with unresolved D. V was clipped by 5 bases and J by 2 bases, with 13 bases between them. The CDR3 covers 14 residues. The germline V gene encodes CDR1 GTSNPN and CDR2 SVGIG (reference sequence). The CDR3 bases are TGTGCCTGGGCTAACGACAATGGCAATCAGCCCCAGCATTTT. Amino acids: CAWANDNGNQPQHF.

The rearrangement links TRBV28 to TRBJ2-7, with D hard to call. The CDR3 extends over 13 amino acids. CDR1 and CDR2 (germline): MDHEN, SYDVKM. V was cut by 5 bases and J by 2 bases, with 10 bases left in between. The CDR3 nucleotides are TGTGCCAGCAGTAGACATACTCCCTACGAGCAGTACTTC. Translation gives CASSRHTPYEQYF. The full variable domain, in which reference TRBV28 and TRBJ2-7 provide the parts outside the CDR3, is DVKVTQSSRYLVKRTGEKVFLECVQDMDHENMFWYRQDPGLGLRLIYFSYDVKMKEKGDIPEGYSVSREKKERFSLILESASTNQTSMYLCASSRHTPYEQYFGPGTRLTVT.

CDR3 nucleotide sequence: TGTGCCAGCAGCCAGAGGACTAGCGGGGGAGATACGCAGTATTTT. Translated, it gives CASSQRTSGGDTQYF. The chain recombines TRBV7-6 with TRBJ2-3; 13 bases align to TRBD2. CDR3 length: 15 amino acids. The germline gives CDR1 SGHVS, CDR2 FNYEAQ. The J segment lost 5 bases and the V segment lost 5 bases, leaving 4 bases of the junction unmatched.

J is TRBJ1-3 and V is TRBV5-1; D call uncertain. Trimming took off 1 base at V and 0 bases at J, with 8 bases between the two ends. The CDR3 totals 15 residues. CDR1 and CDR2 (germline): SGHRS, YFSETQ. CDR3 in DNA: TGCGCCAGCAGCTTGACTTCCTACTCTGGAAACACCATATATTTT. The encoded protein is CASSLTSYSGNTIYF.

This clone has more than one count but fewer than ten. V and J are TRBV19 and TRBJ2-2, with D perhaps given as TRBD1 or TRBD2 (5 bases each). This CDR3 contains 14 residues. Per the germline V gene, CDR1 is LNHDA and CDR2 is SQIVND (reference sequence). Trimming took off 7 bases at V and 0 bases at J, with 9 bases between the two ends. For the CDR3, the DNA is TGTGCCAGTACCCGGGGCTCGAACACCGGGGAGCTGTTTTTT. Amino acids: CASTRGSNTGELFF.

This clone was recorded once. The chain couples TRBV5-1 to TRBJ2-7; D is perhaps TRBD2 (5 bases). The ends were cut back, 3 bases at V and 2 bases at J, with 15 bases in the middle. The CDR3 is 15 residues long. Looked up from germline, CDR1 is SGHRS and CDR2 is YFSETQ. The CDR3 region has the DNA TGCGCCAGCAGCTCCGGACTCTCATCCACCTACGAGCAGTACTTC. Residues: CASSSGLSSTYEQYF.

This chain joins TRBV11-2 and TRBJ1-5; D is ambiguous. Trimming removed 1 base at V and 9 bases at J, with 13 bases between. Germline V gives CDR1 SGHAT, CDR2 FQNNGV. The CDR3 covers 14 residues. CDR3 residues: CASSLGSPGRPQHF. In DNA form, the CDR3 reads TGTGCCAGCAGCTTAGGATCCCCCGGACGGCCCCAGCATTTT.

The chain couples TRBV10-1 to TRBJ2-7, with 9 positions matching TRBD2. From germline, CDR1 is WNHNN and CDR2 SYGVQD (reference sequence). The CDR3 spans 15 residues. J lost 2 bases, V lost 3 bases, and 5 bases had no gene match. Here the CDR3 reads CASSDPAGGAYEQYF. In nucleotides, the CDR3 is TGCGCCAGCAGTGACCCAGCGGGAGGTGCCTACGAGCAGTACTTC.

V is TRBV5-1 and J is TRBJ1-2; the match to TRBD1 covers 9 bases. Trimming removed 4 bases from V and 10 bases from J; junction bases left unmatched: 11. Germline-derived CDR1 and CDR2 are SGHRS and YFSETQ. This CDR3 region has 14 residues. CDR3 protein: CASSTGTGKRNYTF. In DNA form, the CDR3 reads TGCGCCAGCAGCACCGGGACAGGGAAAAGGAACTACACCTTC.

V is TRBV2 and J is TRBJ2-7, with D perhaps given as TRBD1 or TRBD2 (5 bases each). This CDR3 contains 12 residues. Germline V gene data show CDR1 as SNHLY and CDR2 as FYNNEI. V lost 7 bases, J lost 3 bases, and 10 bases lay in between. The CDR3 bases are TGTGCCAGCAATAGGGGAGACTACGAGCAGTACTTC. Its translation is CASNRGDYEQYF.

CDR3 in DNA: TGTGCCAGCAGCTTTTCCCGGGACGCCATTCAGTACTTC. As protein: CASSFSRDAIQYF. This chain links TRBV7-2 with TRBJ2-4; D is possibly TRBD1 or TRBD2 (5 bases each). The CDR3 has 13 residues. CDR1 and CDR2 from the germline V gene are SGHTA and FQGNSA. V was trimmed by 3 bases and J by 9 bases, leaving 12 bases between them.

CDR3 in amino acids: CASSKGTSGSSEQYF. DNA for the CDR3: TGTGCCAGCAGCAAAGGGACTAGCGGGAGTAGTGAGCAGTACTTC. The chain employs TRBV21-1 and TRBJ2-7; TRBD2 is the table's D call, not checked against the DNA. TRBV21-1 is a pseudogene. The CDR3 is 15 residues long.

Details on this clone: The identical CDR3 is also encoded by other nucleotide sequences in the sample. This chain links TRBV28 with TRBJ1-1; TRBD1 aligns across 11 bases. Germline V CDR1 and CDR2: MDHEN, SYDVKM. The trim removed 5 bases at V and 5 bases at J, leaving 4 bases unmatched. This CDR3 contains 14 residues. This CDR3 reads CASSPGTGGTEAFF. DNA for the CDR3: TGTGCCAGCAGTCCCGGGACAGGGGGGACTGAAGCTTTCTTT.

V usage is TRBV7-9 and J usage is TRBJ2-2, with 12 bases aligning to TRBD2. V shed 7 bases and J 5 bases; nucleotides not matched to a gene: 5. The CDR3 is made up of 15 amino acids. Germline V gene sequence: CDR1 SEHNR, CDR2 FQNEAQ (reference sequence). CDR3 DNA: TGTGCCAGCAACCGACTAGCGGGAGTTACCGGGGAGCTGTTTTTT. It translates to CASNRLAGVTGELFF. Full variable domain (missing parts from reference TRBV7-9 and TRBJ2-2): DTGVSQNPRHKITKRGQNVTFRCDPISEHNRLYWYRQTLGQGPEFLTYFQNEAQLEKSRLLSDRFSAERPKGSFSTLEIQRTEQGDSAMYLCASNRLAGVTGELFFGEGSRLTVL.

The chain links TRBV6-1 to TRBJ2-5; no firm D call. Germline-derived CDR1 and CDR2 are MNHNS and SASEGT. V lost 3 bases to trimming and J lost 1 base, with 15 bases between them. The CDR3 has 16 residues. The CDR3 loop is CASSEEPRLSQETQYF. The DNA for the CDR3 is TGTGCCAGCAGTGAGGAGCCTCGACTTAGCCAAGAGACCCAGTACTTC.

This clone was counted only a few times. For the CDR3, the DNA is TGCGCCAGCAGCTTTGACTTTATGAACACTGAAGCTTTCTTT. Its translation: CASSFDFMNTEAFF. The chain joins TRBV5-1 to TRBJ1-1; D remains unclear. Germline lookup yields CDR1 SGHRS and CDR2 YFSETQ. V dropped 2 bases and J dropped 0 bases, with 8 bases sitting between them. CDR3 size: 14 residues. Drawing the rest from reference TRBV5-1 and TRBJ1-1, the complete variable domain is KAGVTQTPRYLIKTRGQQVTLSCSPISGHRSVSWYQQTPGQGLQFLFEYFSETQRNKGNFPGRFSGRQFSNSRSEMNVSTLELGDSALYLCASSFDFMNTEAFFGQGTRLTVV.

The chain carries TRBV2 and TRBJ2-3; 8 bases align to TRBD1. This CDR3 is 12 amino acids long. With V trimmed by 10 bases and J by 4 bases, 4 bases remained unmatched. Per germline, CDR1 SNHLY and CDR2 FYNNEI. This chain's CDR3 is CATNRGADTQYF. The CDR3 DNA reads TGTGCCACCAACAGGGGGGCAGATACGCAGTATTTT. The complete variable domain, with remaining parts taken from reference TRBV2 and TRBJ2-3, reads EPEVTQTPSHQVTQMGQEVILRCVPISNHLYFYWYRQILGQKVEFLVSFYNNEISEKSEIFDDQFSVERPDGSNFTLKIRSTKLEDSAMYFCATNRGADTQYFGPGTRLTVL.